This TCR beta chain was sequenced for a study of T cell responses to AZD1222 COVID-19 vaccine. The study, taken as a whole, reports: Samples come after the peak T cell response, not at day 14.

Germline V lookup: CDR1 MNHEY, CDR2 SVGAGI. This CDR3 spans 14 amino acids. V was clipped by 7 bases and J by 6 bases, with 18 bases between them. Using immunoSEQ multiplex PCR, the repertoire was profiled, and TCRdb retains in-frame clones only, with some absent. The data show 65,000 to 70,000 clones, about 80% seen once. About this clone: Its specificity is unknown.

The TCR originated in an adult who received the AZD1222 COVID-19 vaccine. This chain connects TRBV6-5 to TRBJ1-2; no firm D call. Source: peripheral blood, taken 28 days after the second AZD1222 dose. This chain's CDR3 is CASTRSPNGDGYTF. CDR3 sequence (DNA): TGTGCCAGCACCCGATCCCCTAACGGAGATGGCTACACCTTC.